The 23 T cell receptor beta chains listed next were all sequenced from one sample in a study of cytomegalovirus exposure and HLA in healthy donors. In the PCR, 60 Vbeta and 13 Jbeta primers were used. TCRdb's table, derived via immunoSEQ multiplex PCR, lists solely in-frame clones and lacks some. Seen here are 120,000 to 150,000 clones, roughly 80% observed once, and the top ten hold about 3.5%. Specimen: PBMCs. Receptors were obtained from a man between 40 and 49 years old in good health and CMV-seronegative.

The chain recombines TRBV7-7 with TRBJ2-2; 11 bases are shared with TRBD1. This CDR3 comprises 15 residues. V lost 3 bases to trimming and J lost 5 bases; unmatched junction nucleotides: 2. Per germline, CDR1 SSHAT and CDR2 FNYEAQ (reference sequence). The chain's CDR3 is CASSFGTGGTGELFF. Here the CDR3 DNA reads TGTGCCAGCAGCTTCGGGACAGGGGGGACCGGGGAGCTGTTTTTT.

This clone occurred a few times. V and J are TRBV6-5 and TRBJ1-4; no clear D. V was pared by 5 bases and J by 5 bases, with 12 bases between. The germline V gene has CDR1 MNHEY and CDR2 SVGAGI. This CDR3 has 14 amino acids. CDR3 residues: CASSTEGLNEKLFF. The CDR3 DNA is TGTGCCAGCAGTACCGAGGGCCTCAATGAAAAACTGTTTTTT.

J is TRBJ2-7 and V is TRBV6-1, with 9 bases identical to TRBD1. Per the germline V gene, CDR1 is MNHNS and CDR2 is SASEGT. The CDR3 is 16 residues long. V was clipped by 4 bases and J by 4 bases; unmatched bases: 11. This CDR3 is CASSGGDRAVGYEQYF. The CDR3 coding sequence is TGTGCCAGCAGTGGGGGGGACAGGGCCGTGGGGTACGAGCAGTACTTC.

This chain connects TRBV7-9 to TRBJ2-7, with TRBD2 as a possible D gene (6 bases). Looked up from germline, CDR1 is SEHNR and CDR2 is FQNEAQ (reference sequence). V lost 5 bases to trimming and J lost 5 bases, with 25 bases between them. The length of the CDR3 is 17 residues. Here the CDR3 DNA reads TGTGCCAGCAGCCCACGGAGGGGAGAGAGGCGCGGGGACGAGCAGTACTTC. It codes for CASSPRRGERRGDEQYF.

The chain recombines TRBV10-3 with TRBJ1-1; 8 nucleotides agree with TRBD1. The CDR3 runs 15 residues. The germline V gene encodes CDR1 ENHRY and CDR2 SYGVKD. V was clipped by 6 bases and J by 4 bases; unmatched bases: 10. The CDR3 spells CAIRISTGAGTEAFF. The CDR3 region has the DNA TGTGCCATCAGGATCTCGACAGGGGCCGGCACTGAAGCTTTCTTT.

V and J are TRBV9 and TRBJ2-2; D perhaps matches TRBD2 (5 bases). Trimming left V 3 bases short and J 1 base short, with 10 bases between. The CDR3 spans 15 residues. Germline V gene lookup returns CDR1 SGDLS and CDR2 YYNGEE. The CDR3 nucleotides read TGTGCCAGCAGCGGACTGACTAAGAACACCGGGGAGCTGTTTTTT. Protein product: CASSGLTKNTGELFF.

DNA of the CDR3: TGTGCCAGCAGCCAATCCATGGGGCCGAATGAGATAGAGACCCAGTACTTC. Translation: CASSQSMGPNEIETQYF. The rearrangement links TRBV4-2 to TRBJ2-5; a possible D gene is TRBD1 (5 bases). Germline CDR1 reads LGHNA; CDR2 reads YNFKEQ. CDR3 length: 17 amino acids. Deletions cut 2 bases from V and 4 bases from J, with 20 bases between.

V gene TRBV19 combines with J gene TRBJ1-5, with D hard to call. V shed 11 bases and J shed 1 base, with 15 bases lying between them. The germline gives CDR1 LNHDA, CDR2 SQIVND (reference sequence). The CDR3 is 14 amino acids. In DNA, the CDR3 is TGTGCCCCCCAGAGGGCTCGAAGCAATCAGCCCCAGCATTTT. The encoded protein is CAPQRARSNQPQHF.

This clone occurred once. The chain carries TRBV19 and TRBJ2-1; TRBD1 is a possible D gene (6 bases). Trimming stripped 5 bases from V and 0 bases from J, with 11 bases between. The CDR3 runs 15 residues. Germline loops: CDR1 LNHDA, CDR2 SQIVND (reference sequence). The CDR3 loop reads CASSAGQSSYNEQFF. Here the CDR3 DNA reads TGTGCCAGTAGTGCTGGACAGAGCTCCTACAATGAGCAGTTCTTC. The full variable domain, its missing parts supplied by reference TRBV19 and TRBJ2-1, is DGGITQSPKYLFRKEGQNVTLSCEQNLNHDAMYWYRQDPGQGLRLIYYSQIVNDFQKGDIAEGYSVSREKKESFPLTVTSAQKNPTAFYLCASSAGQSSYNEQFFGPGTRLTVL.

The rearrangement links TRBV11-2 to TRBJ1-1, with 8 bases matching TRBD1. Germline CDR1 and CDR2: SGHAT and FQNNGV. This CDR3 is built from 14 residues. The J segment lost 5 bases and the V segment lost 2 bases, leaving 4 bases of the junction unmatched. For the CDR3, the DNA is TGTGCCAGCAGCTTAACCGGACAGGGAACTGAAGCTTTCTTT. It codes for CASSLTGQGTEAFF.

The chain carries TRBV15 and TRBJ2-1, with 16 bases aligning to TRBD2. Losses at the gene ends were 3 bases for V and 2 bases for J; bases not matched to a gene: 4. This CDR3 contains 18 residues. Germline CDR1 and CDR2: LNHNV and YYDKDF (reference sequence). The CDR3 DNA reads TGTGCCACCAGCAGTGGGACTAGCGGGGGGGCAGCCTACAATGAGCAGTTCTTC. Translated: CATSSGTSGGAAYNEQFF. Full variable domain (rest looked up from reference TRBV15 and TRBJ2-1): DAMVIQNPRYQVTQFGKPVTLSCSQTLNHNVMYWYQQKSSQAPKLLFHYYDKDFNNEADTPDNFQSRRPNTSFCFLDIRSPGLGDTAMYLCATSSGTSGGAAYNEQFFGPGTRLTVL.

The V gene is TRBV28, the J gene TRBJ2-7, with 8 positions matching TRBD2. Germline V gene sequence: CDR1 MDHEN, CDR2 SYDVKM. This CDR3 spans 13 amino acids. After removal of 10 bases from V and 5 bases from J, the junction contained 10 bases not matched to a gene. In nucleotides, the CDR3 is TGTGCCATCCAAACCGGGGGGGTAGACGAGCAGTACTTC. It codes for CAIQTGGVDEQYF.

Here the CDR3 DNA reads TGCGCCAGCAGCCCCTTTGGGGTAGCGAACTCCTACGAGCAGTACTTC. Translation: CASSPFGVANSYEQYF. V is TRBV5-1 and J is TRBJ2-7, with D maybe TRBD2 (5 bases). From germline, CDR1 is SGHRS and CDR2 YFSETQ. The CDR3 length is 16 residues. Trimming took 4 bases from V and 0 from J, leaving 17 bases between them.

The rearrangement uses TRBV20-1 and TRBJ1-4, with 7 bases fitting TRBD1. V was pared by 6 bases and J by 6 bases, with 1 base of the junction left unmatched. This CDR3 comprises 11 residues. Germline V lookup: CDR1 DFQATT, CDR2 SNEGSKA (reference sequence). CDR3 coding DNA: TGCAGTGCGGGGACAGATGAAAAACTGTTTTTT. It specifies CSAGTDEKLFF.

The V gene is TRBV5-1, the J gene TRBJ1-1, with D maybe TRBD1 (6 bases). V dropped 2 bases and J dropped 7 bases, with 21 bases sitting between them. CDR1 and CDR2 (germline): SGHRS, YFSETQ. The CDR3 is 16 residues long. CDR3 nucleotide sequence: TGCGCCAGCAGCTTACAGGGCAGGGGCTCCCTCGGTGAAGCTTTCTTT. Protein product: CASSLQGRGSLGEAFF.

Written as DNA, the CDR3 is TGTGCCAGCAGTGATGCACGGCCGGAGGACTACGAGCAGTACTTC. This sequence encodes CASSDARPEDYEQYF. This rearrangement joins TRBV6-1 to TRBJ2-7; tentative D call: TRBD2 (5 bases). V gave up 3 bases and J gave up 3 bases, with 15 bases separating them. Germline CDR1 MNHNS, CDR2 SASEGT. The CDR3 length is 15 residues.

V is TRBV5-1 and J is TRBJ1-4; the D gene is possibly TRBD1 (5 bases). The germline CDR1 and CDR2 sequences are SGHRS and YFSETQ. The CDR3 totals 13 residues. Trimming cost V 7 bases and J 5 bases, with 12 bases left between them. CDR3 loop: CASGGGPNEKLFF. CDR3 DNA sequence: TGCGCCAGCGGGGGGGGACCGAATGAAAAACTGTTTTTT. The whole variable domain, filled in from reference TRBV5-1 and TRBJ1-4, reads KAGVTQTPRYLIKTRGQQVTLSCSPISGHRSVSWYQQTPGQGLQFLFEYFSETQRNKGNFPGRFSGRQFSNSRSEMNVSTLELGDSALYLCASGGGPNEKLFFGSGTQLSVL.

The V and J genes are TRBV7-6 and TRBJ2-3; D might be TRBD2 (6 bases). The CDR3 is 15 residues long. V dropped 5 bases and J dropped 1 base, with 13 bases sitting between them. Germline CDR1 and CDR2: SGHVS and FNYEAQ. CDR3 amino acids: CASSAGTLRTDTQYF. CDR3 in DNA: TGTGCCAGCAGCGCCGGGACTTTGCGCACAGATACGCAGTATTTT.

The genes are TRBV18 and TRBJ2-1; TRBD2 matches at 13 bases. With V trimmed by 3 bases and J by 11 bases, 10 bases remained unmatched. CDR1 and CDR2 (germline): KGHSH, LQKENI. The CDR3 has 16 amino acids. CDR3 nucleotides: TGTGCCAGCTCACCGCCTAGGACTAGCGGGGGACGTCAGCAGTTCTTC. It encodes CASSPPRTSGGRQQFF.

This chain uses TRBV25-1 with TRBJ1-6; D remains unclear. Germline V lookup: CDR1 MGHDK, CDR2 SYGVNS. Trimming removed 1 base at V and 2 bases at J, with 9 bases between. The CDR3 has 16 residues. CDR3 loop: CASSESPGTYNSPLHF. The CDR3 DNA reads as TGTGCCAGCAGTGAATCCCCAGGAACCTATAATTCACCCCTCCACTTT.

V gene TRBV7-3 combines with J gene TRBJ2-7; D may be TRBD2 (6 bases). V was shortened by 0 bases and J by 5 bases, with 8 bases between the two germline ends. The length of the CDR3 is 13 residues. The V gene's germline CDR1 is SGHTA and CDR2 FQGTGA. Here the CDR3 reads CASSLTRGNEQYF. The DNA for the CDR3 is TGTGCCAGCAGCTTAACGCGGGGAAACGAGCAGTACTTC.

V gene TRBV9 combines with J gene TRBJ1-1; D not resolved. The V gene's germline CDR1 is SGDLS and CDR2 YYNGEE. V shed 4 bases and J shed 3 bases, with 7 bases lying between them. The CDR3 has 12 amino acids. CDR3 amino acids: CASSPRDTEAFF. The CDR3 DNA sequence: TGTGCCAGCAGCCCCCGGGACACTGAAGCTTTCTTT.

The chain employs TRBV5-1 and TRBJ1-1; a weak D match, TRBD1 (5 bases). V was trimmed by 7 bases and J by 1 base, leaving 8 bases between them. Germline lookup yields CDR1 SGHRS and CDR2 YFSETQ. CDR3 length: 12 residues. Here the CDR3 DNA reads TGCGCCAGCTCCGGACAGAACACTGAAGCTTTCTTT. The encoded protein is CASSGQNTEAFF.